This T cell receptor (beta chain) originates from a study of response to subunit inactivated influenza vaccine (dated by TCRdb to between 2017 and 2018). Study-level background: The study used deep quantitative T cell receptor repertoire profiling to track responses to a trivalent subunit inactivated influenza vaccine.

Library preparation used RT-PCR. Instrument on record: Illumina HiSeq 2500. The public reads were quality trimmed at Q25 with fastp and then assembled into clones with MiXCR by TCRdb, keeping productive beta chains. Merged by CDR3 protein, the rows form single entries marked with the most common genes and DNA. The sample table lists about 700,000 distinct CDR3 sequences, around 13% of them with a count of one. The ten largest clones take up approximately 6.5% of the sample. Comment on this clonotype: Its antigen remains undetermined. No much larger clonotype is one base removed from it; base qualities were not supplied.

Here is what the overall study found, with its caveats: The authors suggested that each seasonal influenza vaccination may recruit only a limited number of new T cells.

The sample consisted of PBMCs from blood, taken approximately 15 days before vaccination. The sequence was obtained from a man between 45 and 60 years old who received an inactivated influenza vaccine. Donor details come from another sample of the same person, matched by shared clones.

CDR3 sequence: CSARGGSGMQETQYF. At the DNA level, the sequence is TGCAGTGCTAGAGGTGGGAGCGGGATGCAAGAGACCCAGTACTTC. The chain couples TRBV20-1 to TRBJ2-5, with 7 bases matching TRBD2. From the germline V gene (reference sequence), CDR1 is DFQATT and CDR2 is SNEGSKA. Trimming takes 1 base off V and 2 bases off J; junction bases not matched to a gene: 7. Including the terminal cysteine and phenylalanine, the CDR3 comprises 15 residues. The sequence is cut down to CDR3 DNA, 45 bases in frame from base 1.